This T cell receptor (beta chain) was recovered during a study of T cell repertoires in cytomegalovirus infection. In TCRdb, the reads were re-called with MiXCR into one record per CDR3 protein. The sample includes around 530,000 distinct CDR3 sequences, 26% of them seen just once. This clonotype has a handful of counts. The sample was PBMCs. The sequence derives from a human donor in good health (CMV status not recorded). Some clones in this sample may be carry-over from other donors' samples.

CDR3 protein: CASSSRSGTSGRRTDTQYF. DNA of the CDR3: TGTGCCAGCAGTTCCCGATCCGGGACTAGCGGGAGAAGAACAGATACGCAGTATTTT. The V gene is TRBV6-2 or TRBV6-3, the J gene TRBJ2-3, with 14 bases aligning to TRBD2. Losses at the gene ends were 4 bases for V and 3 bases for J; bases not matched to a gene: 12. The CDR3 length is 19 residues. CDR1 MNHEY and CDR2 SVGEGT come from the germline V gene.